The 28 T cell receptor beta chains listed next were all sequenced from one sample in a study of shared clonotypes between healthy human individuals. CD8 cells regarded as naive lacked CD45RO, were positively chosen for CCR7, and omitted terminally differentiated effector memory CD45RA+ cells. This table comes from immunoSEQ multiplex PCR, and its TCRdb copy is limited to in-frame clones, with some not included. The sample carries about 580,000 clones, roughly 98% recorded once. What was sequenced was naive CD8+ T cells sorted from blood. These receptors all come from a man aged 25-45 years in good health.

The V call is TRBV28, the J call TRBJ2-2, with D possibly TRBD2 on 5 matching bases. From germline, CDR1 is MDHEN and CDR2 SYDVKM. The V end was cut by 3 bases, the J end by 3 bases, with 8 bases between. This CDR3 comprises 14 residues. The CDR3 DNA follows: TGTGCCAGCAGTTTTGGACTCTACACCGGGGAGCTGTTTTTT. This sequence encodes CASSFGLYTGELFF.

V gene TRBV15 combines with J gene TRBJ2-7; no reliable D call. The CDR3 runs 15 residues. Between the trimmed V and J ends, which lost 0 bases and 1 base, there was a span of 10 bases. CDR1 and CDR2 (germline): LNHNV, YYDKDF (reference sequence). CDR3 region: CATSRDLGGSYEQYF. In DNA, the CDR3 is TGTGCCACCAGCAGAGATCTCGGTGGTTCCTACGAGCAGTACTTC.

The chain recombines TRBV6-5 with TRBJ1-5; D is ambiguous. V was cut by 2 bases and J by 7 bases, with 12 bases left in between. Germline CDR1 is MNHEY and CDR2 is SVGAGI. The CDR3 length is 14 residues. As DNA, the CDR3 is TGTGCCAGCAGTTACGCCCGGACGGACCAGCCCCAGCATTTT. Translation: CASSYARTDQPQHF.

This rearrangement joins TRBV30 to TRBJ2-1; the D is unclear. Germline V gives CDR1 GTSNPN, CDR2 SVGIG (reference sequence). V lost 3 bases and J lost 6, with 12 bases in between. The CDR3 spans 13 residues. In DNA, the CDR3 is TGTGCCTGGAGCGTAGGGATGTCCAATGAGCAGTTCTTC. Translation: CAWSVGMSNEQFF.

In DNA, the CDR3 is TGTGCCAGCAGTTCCGGACTAGCGGGAGGACATTATGAGCAGTTCTTC. Amino acids: CASSSGLAGGHYEQFF. The J gene is TRBJ2-1, the V gene TRBV6-6; 14 bases line up with TRBD2. There are 16 residues in the CDR3. The J segment lost 8 bases and the V segment lost 4 bases, leaving 7 bases of the junction unmatched. Germline values: CDR1 MNHNY, CDR2 SVGAGI (reference sequence).

J is TRBJ2-1 and V is TRBV7-6, with TRBD2 matching over 9 bases. CDR3 length equals 13 residues. The germline V gene encodes CDR1 SGHVS and CDR2 FNYEAQ. This CDR3 is CAAGGKIYNEQFF. The CDR3 coding sequence is TGTGCGGCGGGAGGGAAAATCTACAATGAGCAGTTCTTC.

In DNA form, the CDR3 reads TGTGCCACCCGGTCCGGAGCGAGAAATTACGAGCAGTACTTC. Its translation: CATRSGARNYEQYF. J is TRBJ2-7 and V is TRBV11-3; D not certain. In germline, CDR1 is SGHNT, CDR2 YENEEA. The CDR3 spans 14 residues. The germline V and J ends were trimmed by 10 bases and 4 bases, with 20 bases remaining between them.

This chain joins TRBV7-6 and TRBJ2-4; weak D call: TRBD1 (5 bases). The CDR3 spans 16 residues. The germline gives CDR1 SGHVS, CDR2 FNYEAQ. V lost 1 base to trimming and J lost 3 bases, with 13 bases between them. CDR3 sequence: CASSLDWGADKNIQYF. The CDR3 nucleotides are TGTGCCAGCAGCTTAGATTGGGGCGCGGACAAAAACATTCAGTACTTC.

This rearrangement joins TRBV10-3 to TRBJ1-2, with D possibly being TRBD1 (5 bases). Germline lookup yields CDR1 ENHRY and CDR2 SYGVKD. V dropped 3 bases and J dropped 8 bases, with 22 bases sitting between them. This CDR3 spans 16 amino acids. The CDR3 loop is CAISEPRGQGRGGYTF. The CDR3 nucleotides are TGTGCCATCAGTGAACCTCGCGGACAAGGGAGAGGGGGCTACACCTTC.

The chain couples TRBV5-3 to TRBJ2-1, with D hard to call. TRBV5-3 is classed as an ORF, of uncertain function. The ends were cut back, 6 bases at V and 8 bases at J, with 12 bases in the middle. The CDR3 is made up of 12 amino acids. The CDR3 sequence: CARNLNFDEQFF. The CDR3 nucleotides read TGTGCCAGAAACCTCAATTTCGATGAGCAGTTCTTC.

This clone was found once. V is TRBV6-1 and J is TRBJ2-1; 10 nucleotides agree with TRBD2. Germline values: CDR1 MNHNS, CDR2 SASEGT. V shed 8 bases and J 8 bases; nucleotides not matched to a gene: 9. The CDR3 extends over 14 amino acids. CDR3 amino acids: CASSPSGSVDEQFF. The CDR3 DNA follows: TGTGCCAGCTCTCCTAGCGGGAGTGTGGATGAGCAGTTCTTC.

V and J are TRBV30 and TRBJ1-5; D uncertain. With 0 bases removed from V and 5 bases from J, the gap between germline ends came to 5 bases. The CDR3 consists of 12 residues. CDR1 and CDR2 from the germline V gene are GTSNPN and SVGIG (reference sequence). The CDR3 loop reads CAWSVDDQPQHF. CDR3 nucleotides: TGTGCCTGGAGTGTGGACGATCAGCCCCAGCATTTT.

The rearrangement joins TRBV7-9 to TRBJ2-1; 9 bases map to TRBD2. This CDR3 has 13 residues. Trimming at V came to 1 base and at J to 10 bases, leaving 2 bases not matched to a gene. CDR1 is SEHNR and CDR2 is FQNEAQ in the germline V gene (reference sequence). The CDR3 loop reads CASSLVAGEEQFF. The CDR3 DNA sequence: TGTGCCAGCAGCTTAGTAGCGGGAGAGGAGCAGTTCTTC.

This chain connects TRBV5-8 to TRBJ2-7, with TRBD2 matching over 7 bases. In germline, CDR1 is SGHTS, CDR2 YDEGEE. The CDR3 length is 15 residues. With V trimmed by 0 bases and J by 7 bases, 10 bases remained unmatched. In nucleotides, the CDR3 is TGTGCCAGCAGCTTGGGAACGGGAGGTCGTAAAGAGCAGTACTTC. Translating gives CASSLGTGGRKEQYF.

V gene TRBV7-2 combines with J gene TRBJ2-7; D may be TRBD2 (5 bases). V shed 3 bases and J shed 0 bases, with 9 bases lying between them. Germline V gene lookup returns CDR1 SGHTA and CDR2 FQGNSA. This CDR3 is 14 amino acids long. Written as DNA, the CDR3 is TGTGCCAGCAGCTTTTTAGGGAGCTCCTACGAGCAGTACTTC. It yields the protein CASSFLGSSYEQYF.

This chain connects TRBV6-6 to TRBJ2-1; TRBD2 matches 8 bases. The CDR3 runs 14 residues. The V gene's germline CDR1 is MNHNY and CDR2 SVGAGI (reference sequence). Germline trimming cut 6 bases from V and 2 bases from J; bases unmatched to any gene: 3. This chain's CDR3 is CASSRSGTYNEQFF. The CDR3 coding sequence is TGTGCCAGCAGCCGTAGCGGGACCTACAATGAGCAGTTCTTC.

The chain carries TRBV7-8 and TRBJ2-5, with 11 positions matching TRBD2. The CDR3 spans 16 residues. CDR1 SGHVS and CDR2 FQNEAQ come from the germline V gene. Trimming at V came to 5 bases and at J to 7 bases, leaving 12 bases not matched to a gene. For the CDR3, the DNA is TGTGCCAGCAGCCTCGGGACTAGCGGAACAAGTGTGACCCAGTACTTC. Its protein product is CASSLGTSGTSVTQYF.

The chain carries TRBV6-5 and TRBJ2-5; 10 positions agree with TRBD1. CDR1 and CDR2 (germline): MNHEY, SVGAGI. The trim removed 4 bases at V and 11 bases at J, leaving 10 bases unmatched. This CDR3 has 14 amino acids. CDR3 bases: TGTGCCAGCAGTTCCCGGGACAGGGGTTGGGTGCAGTACTTC. This sequence encodes CASSSRDRGWVQYF.

The chain combines TRBV7-6 with TRBJ1-1; D uncertain. In germline, CDR1 is SGHVS, CDR2 FNYEAQ. V was shortened by 5 bases and J by 4 bases, with 11 bases between the two germline ends. The CDR3 totals 13 residues. The CDR3 protein is CASSERGATEAFF. CDR3 DNA: TGTGCCAGCAGCGAACGAGGTGCCACTGAAGCTTTCTTT.

The J gene is TRBJ2-3, the V gene TRBV14; D may be TRBD1 (6 bases). Germline CDR1 reads SGHDN; CDR2 reads FVKESK. Trimming left V 3 bases short and J 6 bases short, with 16 bases between. The CDR3 runs to 15 residues. This CDR3 is CASSQTGTRNDTQYF. CDR3 sequence (DNA): TGTGCCAGCAGCCAGACCGGGACAAGGAACGATACGCAGTATTTT.

V is TRBV5-1 and J is TRBJ2-2; 13 positions agree with TRBD2. Germline trimming cut 4 bases from V and 0 bases from J; bases unmatched to any gene: 3. The CDR3 is 17 amino acids. Germline CDR1 SGHRS, CDR2 YFSETQ. The CDR3 sequence: CASSVGTSGANTGELFF. In DNA, the CDR3 is TGCGCCAGCAGCGTCGGGACTAGCGGGGCGAACACCGGGGAGCTGTTTTTT.

The chain has TRBV28 and TRBJ2-7; 10 positions match TRBD2. Germline CDR1 is MDHEN and CDR2 is SYDVKM. Trimming removed 6 bases from V and 5 bases from J; junction bases left unmatched: 10. There are 15 residues in the CDR3. This CDR3 is CASSFKREGLDEQYF. The CDR3 bases are TGTGCCAGCAGCTTTAAGCGGGAGGGCCTCGACGAGCAGTACTTC.

The chain recombines TRBV11-2 with TRBJ2-3; 13 nucleotides match TRBD2. This CDR3 has 16 amino acids. V lost 3 bases, J lost 4 bases, and 4 bases stayed unmatched. Germline assignment: CDR1 SGHAT and CDR2 FQNNGV. This CDR3 reads CASSFLTSGRPDTQYF. Here the CDR3 DNA reads TGTGCCAGCAGCTTCCTGACTAGCGGGAGGCCAGATACGCAGTATTTT.

The chain employs TRBV7-9 and TRBJ2-7; D is unclear. Trimming removed 5 bases from V and 2 bases from J, with 7 bases in between. There are 12 residues in the CDR3. Germline V gene lookup returns CDR1 SEHNR and CDR2 FQNEAQ (reference sequence). CDR3 sequence: CASSPAAYEQYF. The CDR3 bases are TGTGCCAGCAGCCCGGCAGCCTACGAGCAGTACTTC. The complete variable domain, with remaining parts taken from reference TRBV7-9 and TRBJ2-7, reads DTGVSQNPRHKITKRGQNVTFRCDPISEHNRLYWYRQTLGQGPEFLTYFQNEAQLEKSRLLSDRFSAERPKGSFSTLEIQRTEQGDSAMYLCASSPAAYEQYFGPGTRLTVT.

The chain is built from TRBV6-4 and TRBJ1-2; D may be TRBD1 (6 bases). CDR1 MRHNA and CDR2 SNTAGT come from the germline V gene. Between the trimmed V and J ends, which lost 2 bases and 4 bases, there was a span of 14 bases. The CDR3 runs 15 residues. The CDR3 loop reads CASSDPTRGVYGYTF. The CDR3, as DNA: TGTGCCAGCAGTGACCCAACAAGGGGGGTCTATGGCTACACCTTC.

This chain joins TRBV27 and TRBJ2-3, with D perhaps TRBD2 (5 bases). CDR3 size: 15 residues. With 3 bases removed from V and 2 bases from J, the gap between germline ends came to 12 bases. Germline assignment: CDR1 MNHEY and CDR2 SMNVEV (reference sequence). CDR3 sequence reads: CASSFLGRATDTQYF. DNA of the CDR3: TGTGCCAGCAGTTTCCTGGGGAGAGCCACAGATACGCAGTATTTT.

V gene TRBV15 combines with J gene TRBJ2-1; 9 bases are a match to TRBD1. The J segment lost 4 bases and the V segment lost 4 bases, leaving 11 bases of the junction unmatched. The CDR3 has 17 residues. Looked up from germline, CDR1 is LNHNV and CDR2 is YYDKDF (reference sequence). The CDR3: CATSNSIRDRVYNEQFF. The DNA for the CDR3 is TGTGCCACCAGCAACTCTATCCGGGACAGGGTATACAATGAGCAGTTCTTC.

The V and J genes are TRBV5-5 and TRBJ1-5, with TRBD1 as a possible D gene (5 bases). CDR3 length: 15 amino acids. V gave up 2 bases and J gave up 2 bases, with 11 bases separating them. Looked up from germline, CDR1 is SGHKS and CDR2 is YYEKEE (reference sequence). CDR3 in DNA: TGTGCCAGCAGCTTCCGTGCAGGGCGCAATCAGCCCCAGCATTTT. As protein: CASSFRAGRNQPQHF.